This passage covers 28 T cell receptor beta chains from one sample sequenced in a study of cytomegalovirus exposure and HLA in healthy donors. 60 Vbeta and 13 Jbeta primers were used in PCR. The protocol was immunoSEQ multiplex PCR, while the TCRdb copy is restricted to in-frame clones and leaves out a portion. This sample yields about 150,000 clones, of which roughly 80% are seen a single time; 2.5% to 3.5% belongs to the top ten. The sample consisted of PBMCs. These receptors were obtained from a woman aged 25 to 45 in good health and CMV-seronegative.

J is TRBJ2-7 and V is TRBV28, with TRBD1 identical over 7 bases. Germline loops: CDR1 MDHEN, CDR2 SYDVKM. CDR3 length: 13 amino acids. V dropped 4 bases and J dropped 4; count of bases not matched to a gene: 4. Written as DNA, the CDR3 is TGTGCCAGCAGTTGGGACAGCTTTTACGAGCAGTACTTC. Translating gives CASSWDSFYEQYF.

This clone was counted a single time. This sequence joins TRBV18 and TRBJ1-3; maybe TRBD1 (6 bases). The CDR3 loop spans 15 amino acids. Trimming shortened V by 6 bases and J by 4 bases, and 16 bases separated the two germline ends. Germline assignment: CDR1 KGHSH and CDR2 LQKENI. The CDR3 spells CASSQFGTGGNTIYF. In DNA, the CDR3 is TGTGCCAGCTCGCAATTTGGAACAGGGGGAAACACCATATATTTT.

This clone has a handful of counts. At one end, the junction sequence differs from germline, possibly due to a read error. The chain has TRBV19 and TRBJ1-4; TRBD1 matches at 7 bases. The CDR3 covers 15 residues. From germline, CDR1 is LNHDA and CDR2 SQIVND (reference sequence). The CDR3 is CASSLETGSNEKLFF. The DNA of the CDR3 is TGTGCCAGTAGTTTAGAGACAGGGTCTAATGAAAAACTGTTTTTT.

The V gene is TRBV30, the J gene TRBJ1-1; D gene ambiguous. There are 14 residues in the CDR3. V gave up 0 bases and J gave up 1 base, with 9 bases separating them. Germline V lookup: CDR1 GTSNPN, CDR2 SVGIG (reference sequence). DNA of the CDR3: TGTGCCTGGAGTGTAACGGTCTCGAACACTGAAGCTTTCTTT. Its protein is CAWSVTVSNTEAFF.

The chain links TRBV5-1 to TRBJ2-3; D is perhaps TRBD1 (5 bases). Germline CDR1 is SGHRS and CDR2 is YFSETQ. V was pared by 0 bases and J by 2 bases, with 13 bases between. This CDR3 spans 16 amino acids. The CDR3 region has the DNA TGCGCCAGCAGCTTGGAGGGGCAGGAGATCACAGATACGCAGTATTTT. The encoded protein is CASSLEGQEITDTQYF.

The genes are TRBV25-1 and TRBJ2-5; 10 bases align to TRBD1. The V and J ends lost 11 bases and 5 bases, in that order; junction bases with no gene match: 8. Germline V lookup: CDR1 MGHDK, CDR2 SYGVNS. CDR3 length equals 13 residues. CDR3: CARKGQGSETQYF. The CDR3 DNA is TGTGCCCGAAAGGGACAGGGGAGTGAGACCCAGTACTTC.

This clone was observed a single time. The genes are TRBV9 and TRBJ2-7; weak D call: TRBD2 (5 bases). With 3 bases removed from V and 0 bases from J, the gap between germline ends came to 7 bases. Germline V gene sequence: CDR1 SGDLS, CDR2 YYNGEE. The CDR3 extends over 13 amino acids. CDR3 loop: CASSGTGSYEQYF. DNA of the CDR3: TGTGCCAGCAGCGGGACTGGCTCCTACGAGCAGTACTTC.

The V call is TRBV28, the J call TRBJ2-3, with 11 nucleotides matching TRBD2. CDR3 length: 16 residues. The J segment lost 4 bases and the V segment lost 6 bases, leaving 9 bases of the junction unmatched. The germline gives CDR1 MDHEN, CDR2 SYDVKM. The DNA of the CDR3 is TGTGCCAGCAGCCCACGACTAGCGGGGTCTCCAGATACGCAGTATTTT. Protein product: CASSPRLAGSPDTQYF.

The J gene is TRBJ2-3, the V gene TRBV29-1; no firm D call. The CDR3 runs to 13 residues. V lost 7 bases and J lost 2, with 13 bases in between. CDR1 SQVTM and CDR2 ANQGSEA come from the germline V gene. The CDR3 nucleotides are TGCAGCGGAGGAAGAGCCGACACAGATACGCAGTATTTT. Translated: CSGGRADTDTQYF.

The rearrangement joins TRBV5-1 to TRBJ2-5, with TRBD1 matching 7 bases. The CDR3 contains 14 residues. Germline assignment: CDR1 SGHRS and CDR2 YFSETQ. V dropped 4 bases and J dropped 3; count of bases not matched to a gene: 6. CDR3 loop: CASSVAGTEETQYF. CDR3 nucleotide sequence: TGCGCCAGCAGCGTGGCTGGGACAGAAGAGACCCAGTACTTC.

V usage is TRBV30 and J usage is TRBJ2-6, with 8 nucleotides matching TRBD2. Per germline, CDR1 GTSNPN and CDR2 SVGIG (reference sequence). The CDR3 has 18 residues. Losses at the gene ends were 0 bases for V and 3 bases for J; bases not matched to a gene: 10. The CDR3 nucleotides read TGTGCCTGGAGTGTACGGAACGGGGGGGCATTTGGGGCCAACGTCCTGACTTTC. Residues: CAWSVRNGGAFGANVLTF.

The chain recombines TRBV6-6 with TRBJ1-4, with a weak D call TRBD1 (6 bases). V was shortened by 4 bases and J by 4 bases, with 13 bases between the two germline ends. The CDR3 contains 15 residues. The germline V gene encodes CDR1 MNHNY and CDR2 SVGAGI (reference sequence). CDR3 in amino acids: CASSSTQGLNEKLFF. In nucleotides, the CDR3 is TGTGCCAGCAGTTCAACACAGGGCCTTAATGAAAAACTGTTTTTT.

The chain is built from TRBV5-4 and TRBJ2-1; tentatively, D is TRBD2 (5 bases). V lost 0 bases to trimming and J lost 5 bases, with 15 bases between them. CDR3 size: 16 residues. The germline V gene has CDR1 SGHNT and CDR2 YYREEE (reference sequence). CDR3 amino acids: CASSLGGVQSHNEQFF. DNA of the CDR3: TGTGCCAGCAGCTTGGGGGGAGTCCAATCCCACAATGAGCAGTTCTTC.

CDR3 amino acids: CASRDSGPYNEQFF. The CDR3 coding sequence is TGCGCCAGTAGAGACAGTGGCCCCTACAATGAGCAGTTCTTC. The gene calls are TRBV5-1 and TRBJ2-1; a weak D match, TRBD1 (5 bases). V lost 8 bases to trimming and J lost 2 bases, with 14 bases between them. This CDR3 spans 14 amino acids. The germline V gene encodes CDR1 SGHRS and CDR2 YFSETQ. Variable domain in full (rest from reference TRBV5-1 and TRBJ2-1): KAGVTQTPRYLIKTRGQQVTLSCSPISGHRSVSWYQQTPGQGLQFLFEYFSETQRNKGNFPGRFSGRQFSNSRSEMNVSTLELGDSALYLCASRDSGPYNEQFFGPGTRLTVL.

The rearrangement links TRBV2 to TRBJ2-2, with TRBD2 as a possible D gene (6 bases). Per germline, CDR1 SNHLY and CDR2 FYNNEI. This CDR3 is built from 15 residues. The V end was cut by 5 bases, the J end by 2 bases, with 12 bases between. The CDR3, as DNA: TGTGCCAGCAGTCACCCCGGGACTAACACCGGGGAGCTGTTTTTT. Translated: CASSHPGTNTGELFF.

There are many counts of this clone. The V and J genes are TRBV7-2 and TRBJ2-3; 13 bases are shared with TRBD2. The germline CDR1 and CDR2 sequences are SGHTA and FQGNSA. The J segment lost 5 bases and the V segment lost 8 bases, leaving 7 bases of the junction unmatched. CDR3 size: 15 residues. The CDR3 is CASGWGLAGIDTQYF. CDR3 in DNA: TGTGCCAGCGGATGGGGACTAGCGGGGATAGATACGCAGTATTTT.

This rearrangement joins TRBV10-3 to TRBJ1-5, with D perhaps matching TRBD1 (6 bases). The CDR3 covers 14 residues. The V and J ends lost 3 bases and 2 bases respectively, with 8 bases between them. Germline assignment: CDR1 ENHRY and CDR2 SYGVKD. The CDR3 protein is CAISEQGGNQPQHF. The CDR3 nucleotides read TGTGCCATCAGTGAACAGGGAGGCAATCAGCCCCAGCATTTT.

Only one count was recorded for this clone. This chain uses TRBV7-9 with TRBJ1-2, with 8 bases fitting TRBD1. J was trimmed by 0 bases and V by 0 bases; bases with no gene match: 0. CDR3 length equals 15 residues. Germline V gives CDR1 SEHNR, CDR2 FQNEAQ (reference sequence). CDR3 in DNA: TGTGCCAGCAGCTTAGCGACAGGGGCTAACTATGGCTACACCTTC. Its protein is CASSLATGANYGYTF.

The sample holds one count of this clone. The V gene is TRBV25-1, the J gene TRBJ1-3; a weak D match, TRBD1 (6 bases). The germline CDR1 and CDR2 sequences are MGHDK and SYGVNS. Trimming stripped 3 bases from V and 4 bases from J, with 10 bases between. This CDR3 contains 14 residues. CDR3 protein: CASSDPGGGNTIYF. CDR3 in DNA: TGTGCCAGCAGTGACCCGGGGGGCGGAAACACCATATATTTT.

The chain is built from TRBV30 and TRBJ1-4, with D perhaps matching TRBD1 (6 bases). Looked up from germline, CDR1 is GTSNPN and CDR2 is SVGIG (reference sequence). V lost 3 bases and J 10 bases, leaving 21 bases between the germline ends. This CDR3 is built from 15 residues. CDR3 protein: CAWSDSGTPFRKLFF. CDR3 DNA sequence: TGTGCCTGGAGCGATTCCGGGACACCCTTTCGAAAACTGTTTTTT.

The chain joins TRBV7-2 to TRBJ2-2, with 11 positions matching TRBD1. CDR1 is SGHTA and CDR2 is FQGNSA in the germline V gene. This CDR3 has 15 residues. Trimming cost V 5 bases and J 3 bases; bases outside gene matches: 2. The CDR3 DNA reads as TGTGCCAGCAGCCGGGACAGGGGGTACACCGGGGAGCTGTTTTTT. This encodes CASSRDRGYTGELFF.

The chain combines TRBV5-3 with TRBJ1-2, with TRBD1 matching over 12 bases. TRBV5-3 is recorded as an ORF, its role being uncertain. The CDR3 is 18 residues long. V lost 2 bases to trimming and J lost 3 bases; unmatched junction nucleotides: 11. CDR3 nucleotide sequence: TGTGCCAGAAGCTTTACCCGGGACAGGGGGCGCGACGACTATGGCTACACCTTC. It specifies CARSFTRDRGRDDYGYTF.

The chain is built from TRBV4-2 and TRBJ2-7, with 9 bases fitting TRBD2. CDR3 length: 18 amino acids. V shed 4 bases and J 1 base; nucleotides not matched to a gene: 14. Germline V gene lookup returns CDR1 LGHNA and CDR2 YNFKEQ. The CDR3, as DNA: TGTGCCAGCAGCCCGTCAGAGTCAGCGGGAGGATTATCCTACGAGCAGTACTTC. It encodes CASSPSESAGGLSYEQYF.

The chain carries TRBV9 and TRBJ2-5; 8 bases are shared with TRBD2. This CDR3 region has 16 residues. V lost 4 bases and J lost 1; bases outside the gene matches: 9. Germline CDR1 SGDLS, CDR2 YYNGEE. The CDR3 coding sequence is TGTGCCAGCAGCCCCGAGGGGCGGGGGGTCCAAGAGACCCAGTACTTC. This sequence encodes CASSPEGRGVQETQYF. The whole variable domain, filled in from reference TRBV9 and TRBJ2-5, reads DSGVTQTPKHLITATGQRVTLRCSPRSGDLSVYWYQQSLDQGLQFLIQYYNGEERAKGNILERFSAQQFPDLHSELNLSSLELGDSALYFCASSPEGRGVQETQYFGPGTRLLVL.

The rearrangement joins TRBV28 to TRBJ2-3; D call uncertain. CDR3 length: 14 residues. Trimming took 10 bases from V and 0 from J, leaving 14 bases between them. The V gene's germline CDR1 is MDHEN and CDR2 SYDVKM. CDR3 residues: CATRKVGSTDTQYF. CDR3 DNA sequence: TGTGCCACTCGGAAGGTCGGGAGCACAGATACGCAGTATTTT. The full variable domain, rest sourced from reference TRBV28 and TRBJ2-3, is DVKVTQSSRYLVKRTGEKVFLECVQDMDHENMFWYRQDPGLGLRLIYFSYDVKMKEKGDIPEGYSVSREKKERFSLILESASTNQTSMYLCATRKVGSTDTQYFGPGTRLTVL.

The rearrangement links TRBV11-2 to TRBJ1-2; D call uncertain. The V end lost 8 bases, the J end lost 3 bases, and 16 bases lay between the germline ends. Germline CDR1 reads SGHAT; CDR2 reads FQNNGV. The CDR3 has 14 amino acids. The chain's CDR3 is CASRTLRGYYGYTF. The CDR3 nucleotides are TGTGCCAGCCGAACTCTCCGGGGTTACTATGGCTACACCTTC.

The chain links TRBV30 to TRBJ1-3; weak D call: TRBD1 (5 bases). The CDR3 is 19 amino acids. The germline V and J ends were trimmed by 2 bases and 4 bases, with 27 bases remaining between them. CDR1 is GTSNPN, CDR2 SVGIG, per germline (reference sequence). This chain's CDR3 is CAWSRPGTLPNRRGNTIYF. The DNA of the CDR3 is TGTGCCTGGAGTCGACCCGGGACTCTTCCCAATCGTCGGGGAAACACCATATATTTT.

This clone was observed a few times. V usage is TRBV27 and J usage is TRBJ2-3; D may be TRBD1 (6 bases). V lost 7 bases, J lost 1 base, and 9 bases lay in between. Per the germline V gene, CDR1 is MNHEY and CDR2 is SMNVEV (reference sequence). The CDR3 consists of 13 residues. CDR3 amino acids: CASTNRGTDTQYF. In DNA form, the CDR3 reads TGTGCCAGCACTAACAGGGGCACAGATACGCAGTATTTT.